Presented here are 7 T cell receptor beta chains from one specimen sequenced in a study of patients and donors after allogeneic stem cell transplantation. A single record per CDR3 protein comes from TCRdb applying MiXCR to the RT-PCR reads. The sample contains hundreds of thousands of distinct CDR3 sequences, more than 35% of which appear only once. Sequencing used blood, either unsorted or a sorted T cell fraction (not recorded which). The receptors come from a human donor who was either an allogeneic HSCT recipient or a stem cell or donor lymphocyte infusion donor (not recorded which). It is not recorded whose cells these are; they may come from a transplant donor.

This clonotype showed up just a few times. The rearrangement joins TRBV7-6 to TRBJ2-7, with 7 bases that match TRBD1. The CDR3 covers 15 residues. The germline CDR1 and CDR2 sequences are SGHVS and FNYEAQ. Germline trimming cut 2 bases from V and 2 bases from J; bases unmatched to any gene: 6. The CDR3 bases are TGTGCCAGCAGCTTAATGGGGGACAGTACCTACGAGCAGTACTTC. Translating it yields CASSLMGDSTYEQYF. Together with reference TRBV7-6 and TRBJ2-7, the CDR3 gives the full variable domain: GAGVSQSPRYKVTKRGQDVALRCDPISGHVSLYWYRQALGQGPEFLTYFNYEAQQDKSGLPNDRFSAERPEGSISTLTIQRTEQRDSAMYRCASSLMGDSTYEQYFGPGTRLTVT.

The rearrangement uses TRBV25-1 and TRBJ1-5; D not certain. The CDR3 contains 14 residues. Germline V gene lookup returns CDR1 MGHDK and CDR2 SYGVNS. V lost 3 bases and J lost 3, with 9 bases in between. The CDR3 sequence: CASSEGSLNQPQHF. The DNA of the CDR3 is TGTGCCAGCAGTGAGGGGTCCCTCAATCAGCCCCAGCATTTT.

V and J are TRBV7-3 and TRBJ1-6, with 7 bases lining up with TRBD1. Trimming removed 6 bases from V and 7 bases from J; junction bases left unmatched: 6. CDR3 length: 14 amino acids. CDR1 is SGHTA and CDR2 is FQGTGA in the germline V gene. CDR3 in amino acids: CASRRDSLNSPLHF. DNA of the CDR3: TGTGCCAGCAGACGGGACAGCCTAAATTCACCCCTCCACTTT.

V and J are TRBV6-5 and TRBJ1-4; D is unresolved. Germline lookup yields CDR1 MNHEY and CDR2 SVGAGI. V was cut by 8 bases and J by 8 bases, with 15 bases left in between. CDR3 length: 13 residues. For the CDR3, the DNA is TGTGCCAGCTCGAGGGAGCCGCGAGAAAAACTGTTTTTT. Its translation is CASSREPREKLFF.

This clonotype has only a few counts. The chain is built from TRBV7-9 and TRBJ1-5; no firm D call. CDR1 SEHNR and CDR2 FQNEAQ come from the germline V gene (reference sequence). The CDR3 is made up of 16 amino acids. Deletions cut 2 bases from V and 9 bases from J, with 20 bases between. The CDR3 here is CASSLWRNPPLWPQHF. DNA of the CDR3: TGTGCCAGCAGCTTATGGAGGAACCCACCCCTTTGGCCCCAGCATTTT.

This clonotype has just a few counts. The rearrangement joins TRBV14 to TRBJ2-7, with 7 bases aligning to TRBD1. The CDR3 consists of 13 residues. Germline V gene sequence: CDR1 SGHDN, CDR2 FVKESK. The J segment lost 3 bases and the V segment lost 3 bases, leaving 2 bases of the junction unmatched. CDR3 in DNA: TGTGCCAGCAGCCAGGACAGGTTCTACGAGCAGTACTTC. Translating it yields CASSQDRFYEQYF.

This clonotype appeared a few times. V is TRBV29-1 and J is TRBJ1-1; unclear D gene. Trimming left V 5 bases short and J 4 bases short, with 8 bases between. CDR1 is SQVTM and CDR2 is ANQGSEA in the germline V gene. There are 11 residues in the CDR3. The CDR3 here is CSVLVGTEAFF. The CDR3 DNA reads TGCAGCGTTTTAGTGGGCACTGAAGCTTTCTTT. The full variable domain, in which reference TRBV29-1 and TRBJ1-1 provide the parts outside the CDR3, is SAVISQKPSRDICQRGTSLTIQCQVDSQVTMMFWYRQQPGQSLTLIATANQGSEATYESGFVIDKFPISRPNLTFSTLTVSNMSPEDSSIYLCSVLVGTEAFFGQGTRLTVV.